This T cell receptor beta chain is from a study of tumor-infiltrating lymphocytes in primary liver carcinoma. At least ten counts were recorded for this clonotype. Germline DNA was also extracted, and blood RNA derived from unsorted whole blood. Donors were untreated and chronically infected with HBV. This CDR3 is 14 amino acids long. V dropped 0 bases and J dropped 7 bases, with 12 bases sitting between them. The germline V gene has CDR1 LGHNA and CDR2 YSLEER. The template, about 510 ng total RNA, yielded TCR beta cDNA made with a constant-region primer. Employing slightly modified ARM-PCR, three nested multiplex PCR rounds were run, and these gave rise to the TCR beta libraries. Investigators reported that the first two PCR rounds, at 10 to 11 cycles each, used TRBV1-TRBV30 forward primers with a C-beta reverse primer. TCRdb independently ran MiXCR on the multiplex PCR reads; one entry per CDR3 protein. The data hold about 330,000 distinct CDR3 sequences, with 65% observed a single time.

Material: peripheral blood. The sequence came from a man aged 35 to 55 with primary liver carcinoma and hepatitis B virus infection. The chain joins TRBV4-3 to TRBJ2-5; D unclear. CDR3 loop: CASSQENRVGTQYF. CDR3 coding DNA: TGCGCCAGCAGCCAAGAAAACCGGGTGGGGACCCAGTACTTC.